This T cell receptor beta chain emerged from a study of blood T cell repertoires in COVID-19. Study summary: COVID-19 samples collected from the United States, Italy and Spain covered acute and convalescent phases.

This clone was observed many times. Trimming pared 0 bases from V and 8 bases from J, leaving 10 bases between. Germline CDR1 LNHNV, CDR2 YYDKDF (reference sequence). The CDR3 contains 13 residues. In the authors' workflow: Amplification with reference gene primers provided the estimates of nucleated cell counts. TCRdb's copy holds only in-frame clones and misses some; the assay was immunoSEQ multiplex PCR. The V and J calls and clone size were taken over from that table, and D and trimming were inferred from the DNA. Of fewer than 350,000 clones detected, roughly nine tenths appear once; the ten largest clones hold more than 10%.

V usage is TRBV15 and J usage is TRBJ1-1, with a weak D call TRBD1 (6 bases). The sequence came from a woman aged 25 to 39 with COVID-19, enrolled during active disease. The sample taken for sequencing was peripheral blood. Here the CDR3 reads CATSRDWGGEAFF. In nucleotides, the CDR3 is TGTGCCACCAGCAGAGATTGGGGGGGCGAAGCTTTCTTT.